The clone carrying this T cell receptor (beta chain) came up once. The age range of participants was 18 to 89 years, with residence in around 22 US areas. Categorization into cohorts depended on clinical history that participants reported. The sample originates from a study of blood T cell repertoires in COVID-19. Across the whole study: Specimens from acute and convalescent COVID-19 originated in the United States, Italy and Spain. From T cells, B-cell-depleted T cells, or PBMCs came the material, which was cDNA or gDNA.

The method was immunoSEQ multiplex PCR; TCRdb's version includes in-frame clones alone and lacks a portion of them. The data contain approximately 290,000 clones, about 93% of them singletons. Sequenced: PBMCs or T cells enriched from blood (not recorded which). This clonotype originated in a woman aged 25 to 39 who had recovered from COVID-19.

In DNA, the CDR3 is TGCGCCAGCAGCTTTAATTCCGGGACATCGACCTACGAGCAGTACTTC. Translating it yields CASSFNSGTSTYEQYF. J is TRBJ2-7 and V is TRBV5-1; tentatively, D is TRBD1 (6 bases). The CDR3 spans 16 residues. Germline V gene lookup returns CDR1 SGHRS and CDR2 YFSETQ. V lost 2 bases and J lost 2, with 17 bases in between. The full variable domain, in which reference TRBV5-1 and TRBJ2-7 provide the parts outside the CDR3, is KAGVTQTPRYLIKTRGQQVTLSCSPISGHRSVSWYQQTPGQGLQFLFEYFSETQRNKGNFPGRFSGRQFSNSRSEMNVSTLELGDSALYLCASSFNSGTSTYEQYFGPGTRLTVT.